The clone carrying this TCR beta chain turned up a few times. It was 5'RACE with constant-segment primers that produced the TCR alpha and TCR beta cDNA libraries, which carried sample barcodes and UMIs. TCRdb re-called the 5' RACE reads through MiXCR, storing one row per CDR3 protein. The sample lists roughly 250,000 distinct CDR3 sequences; about a sixth were seen once. The entry originates in a study of T-cell memory formation after mild COVID-19. V was clipped by 5 bases and J by 10 bases; unmatched bases: 6. Germline V gene data show CDR1 as ENHRY and CDR2 as SYGVKD. This CDR3 comprises 14 residues.

This receptor was identified in a man between 18 and 29 years old who had mild COVID-19 (a few samples of this study predate the infection). Cell type and time point are not known. The gene calls are TRBV10-3 and TRBJ1-6, with TRBD1 identical over 9 bases. Sequencing used PBMCs or a T cell subset sorted from them (not recorded which). The CDR3 coding sequence is TGTGCCATCAGTCCCGGGACAGGGAACTCACCCCTCCACTTT. Translating gives CAISPGTGNSPLHF.